This is a list of T cell receptor beta chains from one sample in a study of response to subunit inactivated influenza vaccine. TCRdb re-derived calls from the RT-PCR reads in MiXCR, one entry per CDR3 protein. The table lists about 700,000 distinct CDR3 sequences, around a sixth of them singletons, with about 9.9% in the top ten. The input for sequencing was PBMCs from blood, taken 12 days after vaccination. The origin of the receptors is a man aged 50-60 years who received an inactivated influenza vaccine. Each CDR3 is given with its conserved first and last residue. Fields, in order: J gene, D gene, V gene, clone size, CDR3 protein. D genes are given only for firm matches. The size of a clone is reported for some rows only, either as once, few or many, or as a class for expanded clones.

>TRBJ2-3|-|TRBV11-1|-
CASSPTRGPDGATDTQYF
>TRBJ2-7|-|TRBV4-2|-
CASSQEGGGSGIVYEQYF
>TRBJ2-7|TRBD2|TRBV10-3|-
CAISGSRAGGAYEQYF
>TRBJ1-1|-|TRBV20-1|-
CSARDQGYTEAFF
>TRBJ2-5|TRBD2|TRBV7-8|few
CASSFSGVARYQETQYF
>TRBJ1-1|TRBD1|TRBV3-1|few
CASSRLQGAVEAFF
>TRBJ2-7|-|TRBV29-1|few
CSVEGPGRDYEQYF
>TRBJ1-2|-|TRBV3-1|few
CASSRGGRDNYGYTF
>TRBJ2-3|-|TRBV28|many
CASSLKASRIDSTDTQYF
>TRBJ2-1|TRBD2|TRBV11-2|-
CASSLLSTSGRISNEQFF
>TRBJ1-1|-|TRBV6-2/TRBV6-3|few
CASSYGEVAAFF
>TRBJ2-1|TRBD1|TRBV27|few
CASSLGQGAGEQFF
>TRBJ1-2|TRBD1|TRBV5-1|few
CASSLTPGQGKGYTF
>TRBJ2-3|TRBD1|TRBV7-9|few
CASSSLRTGGWTDTQYF
>TRBJ2-7|TRBD1|TRBV5-1|few
CASSPDRFLSYEQYF
>TRBJ2-2|TRBD1|TRBV4-3|many
CASSQGGTGLPGELFF